What follows is one T cell receptor (beta chain) and its context. Its target is not known. V was pared by 2 bases and J by 0 bases, with 1 base of the junction left unmatched. The CDR3 extends over 14 amino acids. The germline V gene has CDR1 SGHTA and CDR2 FQGNSA. The assay was immunoSEQ multiplex PCR, and TCRdb's table has in-frame clones only and misses some. This table has around 140,000 clones, roughly 90% appearing once. This record belongs to a study of T cells in localized non-small cell lung cancer. Overall study results and limits: Adjacent lung tissue had a median approximately 57 of the top 100 clones found in the tumor. Without multi-region sequencing, intratumor heterogeneity could not be excluded. Elevated blood T cell density was associated with longer overall survival. Clonality peaked in uninvolved adjacent lung rather than tumor.

The clonotype originates from a female donor at least 60 years old with stage I lung adenocarcinoma. Here the sequenced sample was peripheral blood, taken before any cancer treatment. The genes are TRBV7-2 and TRBJ2-7; 7 nucleotides align to TRBD2. In nucleotides, the CDR3 is TGTGCCAGCAGCTTAAGGGACTACTCCTACGAGCAGTACTTC. The encoded protein is CASSLRDYSYEQYF. Drawing the rest from reference TRBV7-2 and TRBJ2-7, the complete variable domain is GAGVSQSPSNKVTEKGKDVELRCDPISGHTALYWYRQSLGQGLEFLIYFQGNSAPDKSGLPSDRFSAERTGGSVSTLTIQRTQQEDSAVYLCASSLRDYSYEQYFGPGTRLTVT.